This T cell receptor beta chain was sequenced in a study of regulatory T cells in long-lasting Graves disease. The CDR3 totals 14 residues. Between the trimmed V and J ends, which lost 3 bases and 6 bases, there was a span of 12 bases. Combining iRepertoire HTBI primers with Arm-PCR of CDR3 regions, the authors built TCR beta libraries. TCRdb processed the multiplex PCR reads anew with MiXCR; each CDR3 protein has one entry. The top ten clones hold 9% to 15% of a sample with 500,000 or so distinct CDR3 sequences, roughly 17% of them seen once. This clonotype was recorded at least ten times. Time point reported: newly diagnosed GD, antithyroid drugs for less than 3 months. Generation of the TCR library employed RNA extracted from PBMCs. These data were also filed under a second study, of T cells in Graves' hyperthyroidism and ophthalmopathy. Turning to that study: TCR CDR3 regions were first amplified by RT-PCR with HTBI primers.

The TCR comes from a man aged 40-49 years with Graves disease. Sample: peripheral blood mononuclear cells (PBMCs), taken at new diagnosis, from a patient treated with antithyroid drugs. This chain links TRBV12-3 or TRBV12-4 with TRBJ1-5; possible D gene TRBD1, 6 bases. CDR3 sequence (DNA): TGTGCCAGCAGTTTGACCGGGGGCGGTCAGCCCCAGCATTTT. Translation gives CASSLTGGGQPQHF.